This is a list of T cell receptor beta chains from one sample in a study of human T cells and chemical hapten exposure. Each CDR3 protein is one row after TCRdb ran MiXCR on the reads. The table shows more than 100,000 distinct CDR3 sequences, with over 7% occurring only once. Sequencing was carried out using whole blood. The receptors shown here come from a human donor in good health. Some clones in this sample may be carry-over from other donors' samples. The CDR3 runs from the conserved cysteine through the conserved F or W. The D gene is left open where the match is weak. Some rows mark clone size as missing; the rest say once, few, many or name a class of expanded clone.

D gene	clone size	J gene	V gene	CDR3 DNA	CDR3 protein
-	many	TRBJ2-3	TRBV29-1	TGCAGCGTGTCCTTCCAGGGGGAGCTAACTAGCGGCTCAAAGCGGGATACGCAGTATTTT	CSVSFQGELTSGSKRDTQYF
TRBD2	-	TRBJ2-7	TRBV3-1	TGTGCCAGCAGCCAAGATAGGGGACTAGCGGGGAATCCCTACTGGCAGTACTTC	CASSQDRGLAGNPYWQYF
-	-	TRBJ2-7	TRBV4-1	TGCGCCAGCAGCCAAGAGGACAAAGCCTACGAGCAGTACTTC	CASSQEDKAYEQYF
TRBD1	many	TRBJ1-2	TRBV4-3	TGCGCCAGCAGCCAAGTGGGACAGGGAAACTATGGCTACACCTTC	CASSQVGQGNYGYTF
-	many	TRBJ1-3	TRBV10-3	TGTGCCATCCTCCGGGCAAGGGGAAACACCATATATTTT	CAILRARGNTIYF
-	few	TRBJ1-5	TRBV27	TGTGCCAGCAGTTTATCGGGGTACAATCAGCCCCAGCATTTT	CASSLSGYNQPQHF
TRBD2	-	TRBJ2-1	TRBV5-4	TGTGCCAGCAGCTTGAAGGTACCTAGCGGGATCCATGAGCAGTTCTTC	CASSLKVPSGIHEQFF
-	-	TRBJ2-1	TRBV6-5	TGTGCCAGCAGTTACTCGACTAGCTCCTACAATGAGCAGTTCTTC	CASSYSTSSYNEQFF
-	many	TRBJ1-5	TRBV6-6	TGTGCCAGCAGCCCAGGCCACCTGGGGGGGGAGCCCCAGCATTTT	CASSPGHLGGEPQHF
TRBD1	many	TRBJ2-5	TRBV5-4	TGTGCCAGCAGCTTGACAGGGGGCTCAGGGACCCAGTACTTC	CASSLTGGSGTQYF
-	few	TRBJ2-2	TRBV7-2	TGTGCCAGCAGCCATCCGGGACACAACACCGGGGAGCTGTTTTTT	CASSHPGHNTGELFF
-	many	TRBJ1-2	TRBV11-2	TGTGCCAGCAGCTTAGTATTAGGGTGGGGCTCTAACTATGGCTACACCTTC	CASSLVLGWGSNYGYTF
-	-	TRBJ2-1	TRBV6-2/TRBV6-3	TGTGCCAGCAGTAAACAACAAGCGGGCCCCTACAATGAGCAGTTCTTC	CASSKQQAGPYNEQFF
TRBD1	few	TRBJ2-1	TRBV12-3/TRBV12-4	TGTGCCAGCAGCCCGGGACAGTTGACAGGCAATGAGCAGTTCTTC	CASSPGQLTGNEQFF
TRBD1	few	TRBJ1-3	TRBV12-3/TRBV12-4	TGTGCCAGCAGTTTAGCAGGACAGGGTCGAAACACCATATATTTT	CASSLAGQGRNTIYF
TRBD1	-	TRBJ2-7	TRBV29-1	TGCGGCGTTGAAGATCCGCGCAGGGGGATCTACGAGCAGTACTTC	CGVEDPRRGIYEQYF
-	-	TRBJ2-2	TRBV7-8	TGTGCCAGCAGCTTAGGTTCCACGGTAAACACCGGGGAGCTGTTTTTT	CASSLGSTVNTGELFF
TRBD2	-	TRBJ2-1	TRBV4-1	TGCGCCAGCAGCCCCGACCAGCGGGGTCACAATGAGCAGTTCTTC	CASSPDQRGHNEQFF
TRBD2	-	TRBJ2-1	TRBV12-5	TGTGCTAGTGGGGCGGGGAGGGTAGGTAACAATGAGCAGTTCTTC	CASGAGRVGNNEQFF
-	many	TRBJ1-1	TRBV6-5	TGTGCCAGCAGCCCGGCCTTGAACACTGAAGCTTTCTTT	CASSPALNTEAFF